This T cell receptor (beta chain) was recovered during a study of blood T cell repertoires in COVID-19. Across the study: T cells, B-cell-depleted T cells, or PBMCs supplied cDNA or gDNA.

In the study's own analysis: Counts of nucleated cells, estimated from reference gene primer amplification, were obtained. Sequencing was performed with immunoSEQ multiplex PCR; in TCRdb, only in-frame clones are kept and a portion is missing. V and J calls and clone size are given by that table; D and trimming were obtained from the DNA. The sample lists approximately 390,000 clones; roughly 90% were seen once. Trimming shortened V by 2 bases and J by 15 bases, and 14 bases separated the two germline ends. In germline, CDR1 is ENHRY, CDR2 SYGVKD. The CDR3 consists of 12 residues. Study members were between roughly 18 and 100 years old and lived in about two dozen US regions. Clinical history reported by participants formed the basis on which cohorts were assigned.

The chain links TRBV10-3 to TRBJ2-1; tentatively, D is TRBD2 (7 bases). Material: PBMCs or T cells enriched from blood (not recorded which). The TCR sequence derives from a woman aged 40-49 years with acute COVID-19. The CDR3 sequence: CAISEGGGALFF. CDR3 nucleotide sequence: TGTGCCATCAGTGAGGGGGGGGGCGCGTTGTTCTTC.